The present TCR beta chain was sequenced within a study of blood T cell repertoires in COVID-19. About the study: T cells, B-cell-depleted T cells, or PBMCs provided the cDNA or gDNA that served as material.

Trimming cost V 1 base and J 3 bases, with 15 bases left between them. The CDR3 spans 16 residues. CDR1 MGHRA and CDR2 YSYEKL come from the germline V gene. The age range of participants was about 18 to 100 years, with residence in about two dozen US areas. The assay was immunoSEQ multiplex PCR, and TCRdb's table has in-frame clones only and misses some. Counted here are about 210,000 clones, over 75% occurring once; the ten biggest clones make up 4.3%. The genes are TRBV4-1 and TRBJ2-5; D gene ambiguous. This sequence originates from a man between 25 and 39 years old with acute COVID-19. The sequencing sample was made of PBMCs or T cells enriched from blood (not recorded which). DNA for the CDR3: TGCGCCAGCAGCCAAGGCGCGGCTTTAGAGGAAGAGACCCAGTACTTC. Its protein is CASSQGAALEEETQYF.